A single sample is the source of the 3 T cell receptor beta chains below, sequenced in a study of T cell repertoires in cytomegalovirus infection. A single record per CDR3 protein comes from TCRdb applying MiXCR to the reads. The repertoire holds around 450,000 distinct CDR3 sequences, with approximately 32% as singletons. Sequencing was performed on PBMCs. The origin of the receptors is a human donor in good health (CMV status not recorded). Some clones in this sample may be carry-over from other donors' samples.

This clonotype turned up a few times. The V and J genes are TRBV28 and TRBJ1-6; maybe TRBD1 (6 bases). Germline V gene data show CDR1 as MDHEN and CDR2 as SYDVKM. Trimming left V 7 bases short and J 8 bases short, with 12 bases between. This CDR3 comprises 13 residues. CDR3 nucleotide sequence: TGTGCCAGCACCATCAACAGGGATTCACCCCTCCACTTT. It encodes CASTINRDSPLHF.

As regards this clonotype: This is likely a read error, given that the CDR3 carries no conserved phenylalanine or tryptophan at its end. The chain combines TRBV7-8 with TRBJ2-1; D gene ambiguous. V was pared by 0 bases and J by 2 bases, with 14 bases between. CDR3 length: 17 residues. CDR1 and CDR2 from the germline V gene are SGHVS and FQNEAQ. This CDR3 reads CASSLARSGLAYNEQFL. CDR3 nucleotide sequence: TGTGCCAGCAGCTTAGCGCGGAGTGGGTTAGCCTACAATGAGCAGTTCTTA.

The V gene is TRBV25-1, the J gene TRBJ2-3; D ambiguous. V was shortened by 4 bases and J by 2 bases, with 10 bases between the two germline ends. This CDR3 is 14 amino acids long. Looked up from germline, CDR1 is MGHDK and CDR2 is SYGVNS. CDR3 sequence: CASSGAPNTDTQYF. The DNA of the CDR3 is TGTGCCAGCAGTGGGGCACCTAACACAGATACGCAGTATTTT.